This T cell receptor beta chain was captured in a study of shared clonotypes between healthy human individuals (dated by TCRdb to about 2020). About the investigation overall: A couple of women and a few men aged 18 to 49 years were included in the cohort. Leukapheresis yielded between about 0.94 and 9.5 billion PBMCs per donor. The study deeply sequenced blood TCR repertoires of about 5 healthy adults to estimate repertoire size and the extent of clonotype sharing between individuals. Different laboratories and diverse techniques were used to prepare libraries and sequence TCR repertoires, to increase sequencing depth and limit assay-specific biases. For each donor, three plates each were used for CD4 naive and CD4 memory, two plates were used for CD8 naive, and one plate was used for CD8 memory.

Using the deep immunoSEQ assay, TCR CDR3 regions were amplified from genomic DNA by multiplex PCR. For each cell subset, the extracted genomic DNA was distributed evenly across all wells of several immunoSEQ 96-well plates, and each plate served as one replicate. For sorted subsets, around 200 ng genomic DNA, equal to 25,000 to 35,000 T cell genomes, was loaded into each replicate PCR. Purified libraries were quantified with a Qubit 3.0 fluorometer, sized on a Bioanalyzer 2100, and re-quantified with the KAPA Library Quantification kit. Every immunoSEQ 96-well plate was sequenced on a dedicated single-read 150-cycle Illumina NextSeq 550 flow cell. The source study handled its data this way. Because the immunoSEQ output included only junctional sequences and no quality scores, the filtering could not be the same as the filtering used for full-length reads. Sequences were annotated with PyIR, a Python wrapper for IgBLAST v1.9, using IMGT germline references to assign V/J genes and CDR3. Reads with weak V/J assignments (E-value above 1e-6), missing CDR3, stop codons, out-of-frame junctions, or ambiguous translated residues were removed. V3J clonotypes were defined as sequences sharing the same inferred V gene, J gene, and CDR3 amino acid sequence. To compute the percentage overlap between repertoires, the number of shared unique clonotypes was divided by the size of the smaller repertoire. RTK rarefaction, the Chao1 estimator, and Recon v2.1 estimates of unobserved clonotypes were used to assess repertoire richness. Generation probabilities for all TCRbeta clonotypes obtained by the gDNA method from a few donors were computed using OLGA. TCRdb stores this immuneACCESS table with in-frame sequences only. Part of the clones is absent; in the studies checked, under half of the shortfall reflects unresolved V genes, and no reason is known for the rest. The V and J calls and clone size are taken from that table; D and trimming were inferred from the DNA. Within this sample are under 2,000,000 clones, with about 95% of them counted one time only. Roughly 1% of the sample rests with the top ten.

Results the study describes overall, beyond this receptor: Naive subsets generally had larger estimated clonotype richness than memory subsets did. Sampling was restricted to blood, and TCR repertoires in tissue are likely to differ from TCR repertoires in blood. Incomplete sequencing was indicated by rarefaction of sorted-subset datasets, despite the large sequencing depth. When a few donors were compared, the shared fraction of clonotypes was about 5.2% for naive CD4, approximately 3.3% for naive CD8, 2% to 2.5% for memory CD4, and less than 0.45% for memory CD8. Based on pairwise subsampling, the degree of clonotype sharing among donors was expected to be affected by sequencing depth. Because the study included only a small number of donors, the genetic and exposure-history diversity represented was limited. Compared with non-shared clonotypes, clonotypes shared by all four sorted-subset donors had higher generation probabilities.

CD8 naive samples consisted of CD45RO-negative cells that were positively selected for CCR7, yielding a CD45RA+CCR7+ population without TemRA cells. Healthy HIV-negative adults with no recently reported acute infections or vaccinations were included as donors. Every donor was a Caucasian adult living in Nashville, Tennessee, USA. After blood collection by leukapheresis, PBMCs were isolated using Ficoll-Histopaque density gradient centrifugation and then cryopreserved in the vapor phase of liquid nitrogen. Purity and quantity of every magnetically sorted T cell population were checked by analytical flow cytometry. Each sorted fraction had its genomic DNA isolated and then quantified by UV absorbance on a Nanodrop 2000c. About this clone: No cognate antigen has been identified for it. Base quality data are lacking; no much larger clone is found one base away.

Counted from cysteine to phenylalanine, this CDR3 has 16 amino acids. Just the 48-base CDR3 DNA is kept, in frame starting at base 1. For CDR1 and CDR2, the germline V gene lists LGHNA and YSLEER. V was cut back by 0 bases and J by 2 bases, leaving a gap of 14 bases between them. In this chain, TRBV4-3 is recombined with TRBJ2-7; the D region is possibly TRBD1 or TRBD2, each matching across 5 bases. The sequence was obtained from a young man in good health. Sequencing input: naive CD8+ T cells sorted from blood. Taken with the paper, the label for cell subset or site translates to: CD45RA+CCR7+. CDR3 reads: CASSQDPRDLPYEQYF. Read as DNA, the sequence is TGCGCCAGCAGCCAAGACCCCCGGGACCTCCCCTACGAGCAGTACTTC.